This T cell receptor (beta chain) was profiled in a study of chronic HIV infection and antiretroviral therapy. This CDR3 spans 13 amino acids. Germline loops: CDR1 SQVTM, CDR2 ANQGSEA. V shed 3 bases and J shed 6 bases, with 12 bases lying between them. Each CDR3 protein is one row after TCRdb ran MiXCR on the 5' RACE reads. The sample records 40,000 to 50,000 distinct CDR3 sequences, about a fifth being singletons. Only a few counts were recorded for this clonotype. This clonotype was sampled from an adult who had HIV and had not received antiretroviral therapy, or was an uninfected healthy control (not recorded which). The chain uses TRBV29-1 and TRBJ2-1; D is undetermined. Source material: peripheral blood. The CDR3 DNA follows: TGCAGCGTTGACACTAAATCTGCCAATGAGCAGTTCTTC. Protein sequence: CSVDTKSANEQFF.